This passage covers 5 T cell receptor beta chains from one sample sequenced in a study of persistence of HIV-infected CD4 T cells. Sequencing used immunoSEQ version 4 in survey mode. The table came from immunoSEQ multiplex PCR; TCRdb's copy has only in-frame clones and leaves some out. This sample carries roughly 43,000 clones, just over 90% of them seen once, and the ten largest clones take approximately 2%. Their recognized antigens are unknown. Cells were stimulated nonspecifically with anti-CD3/anti-CD28 magnetic beads. Responding CD4+ T cells were sorted by upregulation of both CD40 ligand and CD69. The sample was CD4+ T cells sorted from PBMCs after roughly 18-hour stimulation, taken from a patient who received antiretroviral therapy. The receptors stem from an adult man with HIV who was CMV-seropositive.

V and J are TRBV7-3 and TRBJ2-5, with D perhaps TRBD1 (5 bases). Trimming cost V 8 bases and J 4 bases, with 14 bases left between them. The CDR3 runs to 13 residues. Looked up from germline, CDR1 is SGHTA and CDR2 is FQGTGA. The CDR3 here is CASGAHWGETQYF. For the CDR3, the DNA is TGTGCCAGCGGGGCGCATTGGGGAGAGACCCAGTACTTC.

The chain uses TRBV9 and TRBJ2-6, with D perhaps TRBD2 (6 bases). CDR1 is SGDLS, CDR2 YYNGEE, per germline. CDR3 length: 16 residues. V was cut by 0 bases and J by 4 bases, with 11 bases left in between. For the CDR3, the DNA is TGTGCCAGCAGCGTAGTGGGTCTAGCGGGGGCCAACGTCCTGACTTTC. It codes for CASSVVGLAGANVLTF.

The chain carries TRBV5-8 and TRBJ1-5, with D unclear. Looked up from germline, CDR1 is SGHTS and CDR2 is YDEGEE. The CDR3 contains 14 residues. Trimming took off 4 bases at V and 3 bases at J, with 11 bases between the two ends. The CDR3 DNA reads TGTGCCAGCAGCGCGGGCAGAGACAATCAGCCCCAGCATTTT. Translating gives CASSAGRDNQPQHF.

The J gene is TRBJ2-7, the V gene TRBV18; the D gene is possibly TRBD2 (6 bases). Trimming stripped 3 bases from V and 3 bases from J, with 12 bases between. Germline lookup yields CDR1 KGHSH and CDR2 LQKENI. The CDR3 length is 14 residues. CDR3 in DNA: TGTGCCAGCTCACCCGTCCGGCGGGACTACGAGCAGTACTTC. It codes for CASSPVRRDYEQYF.

As DNA, the CDR3 is TGCAGCGTTGTTAGCGGGGGGCCCCGGGAGCAGTACTTC. It encodes CSVVSGGPREQYF. V and J are TRBV29-1 and TRBJ2-7; 10 bases are shared with TRBD2. V was clipped by 4 bases and J by 7 bases; unmatched bases: 7. The CDR3 sequence is 13 residues long. CDR1 is SQVTM, CDR2 ANQGSEA, per germline.